Listed here are 7 T cell receptor beta chains from one sample, sequenced in a study of a mutant IDH1 vaccine in newly diagnosed glioma. Stated time point: week 35, safety follow-up. Topical imiquimod was applied with each vaccine dose, which held 300 ug of mutant IDH1 20-mer peptide. Here immunoSEQ multiplex PCR was the method, and the copy in TCRdb shows in-frame clones only, minus some. This sample has roughly 60,000 clones, with 81% found just once. These receptors' antigens are unknown. The sample was PBMCs, taken from a glioma patient whose treatment included an IDH1 peptide vaccine. These receptors were taken from a middle-aged man with glioma.

The V gene is TRBV19, the J gene TRBJ2-1, with 7 nucleotides matching TRBD1. The CDR3 contains 16 residues. Germline lookup yields CDR1 LNHDA and CDR2 SQIVND (reference sequence). J gave up 3 bases and V 4 bases, and 9 bases lay outside the gene matches. CDR3: CASSKLPGQIYNEQFF. CDR3 sequence (DNA): TGTGCCAGTAGTAAGCTGCCGGGACAGATCTACAATGAGCAGTTCTTC.

The chain uses TRBV5-5 and TRBJ1-5; D gene ambiguous. Trimming took off 0 bases at V and 5 bases at J, with 12 bases between the two ends. There are 15 residues in the CDR3. Germline V CDR1 and CDR2: SGHKS, YYEKEE (reference sequence). The CDR3 protein is CASSLDLGAYQPQHF. CDR3 in DNA: TGTGCCAGCAGCTTGGATTTAGGCGCCTATCAGCCCCAGCATTTT.

This chain uses TRBV4-3 with TRBJ2-7; D not certain. In germline, CDR1 is LGHNA, CDR2 YSLEER. The ends were cut back, 1 base at V and 10 bases at J, with 2 bases in the middle. The CDR3 has 9 amino acids. In DNA form, the CDR3 reads TGCGCCAGCAGCCAAGTCCAGTACTTC. Translated, it gives CASSQVQYF.

This clone turned up a few times. V gene TRBV10-1 combines with J gene TRBJ2-3; D remains ambiguous. Per germline, CDR1 WNHNN and CDR2 SYGVQD (reference sequence). This CDR3 has 13 amino acids. Between the trimmed V and J ends, which lost 0 bases and 3 bases, there was a span of 4 bases. CDR3 DNA sequence: TGCGCCAGCAGTGAGTCGGGGACAGATACGCAGTATTTT. Translating it yields CASSESGTDTQYF.

CDR3 sequence (DNA): TGTGCCAGTAGCCCCAACGTTGGCGGGATAAATCACCAAGAGACCCAGTACTTC. Its translation: CASSPNVGGINHQETQYF. The chain has TRBV19 and TRBJ2-5; D is perhaps TRBD2 (6 bases). The CDR3 consists of 18 residues. Germline assignment: CDR1 LNHDA and CDR2 SQIVND (reference sequence). Deletions cut 6 bases from V and 0 bases from J, with 23 bases between.

The V call is TRBV5-1, the J call TRBJ2-6; unclear D gene. Per the germline V gene, CDR1 is SGHRS and CDR2 is YFSETQ. The CDR3 has 15 amino acids. The V end was cut by 0 bases, the J end by 2 bases, with 6 bases between. For the CDR3, the DNA is TGCGCCAGCAGCTTGGCAGCCGCTGGGGCCAACGTCCTGACTTTC. It is translated as CASSLAAAGANVLTF. The full variable domain, in which reference TRBV5-1 and TRBJ2-6 provide the parts outside the CDR3, is KAGVTQTPRYLIKTRGQQVTLSCSPISGHRSVSWYQQTPGQGLQFLFEYFSETQRNKGNFPGRFSGRQFSNSRSEMNVSTLELGDSALYLCASSLAAAGANVLTFGAGSRLTVL.

The sample holds one count of this clone. This sequence joins TRBV5-6 and TRBJ1-1, with a tentative D call TRBD1 (6 bases). CDR3 length equals 17 residues. Germline values: CDR1 SGHDT, CDR2 YYEEEE. Trimming removed 1 base at V and 0 bases at J, with 16 bases between. The CDR3 sequence is CASSLRGVGGMNTEAFF. In DNA form, the CDR3 reads TGTGCCAGCAGCTTGCGAGGGGTTGGGGGCATGAACACTGAAGCTTTCTTT.